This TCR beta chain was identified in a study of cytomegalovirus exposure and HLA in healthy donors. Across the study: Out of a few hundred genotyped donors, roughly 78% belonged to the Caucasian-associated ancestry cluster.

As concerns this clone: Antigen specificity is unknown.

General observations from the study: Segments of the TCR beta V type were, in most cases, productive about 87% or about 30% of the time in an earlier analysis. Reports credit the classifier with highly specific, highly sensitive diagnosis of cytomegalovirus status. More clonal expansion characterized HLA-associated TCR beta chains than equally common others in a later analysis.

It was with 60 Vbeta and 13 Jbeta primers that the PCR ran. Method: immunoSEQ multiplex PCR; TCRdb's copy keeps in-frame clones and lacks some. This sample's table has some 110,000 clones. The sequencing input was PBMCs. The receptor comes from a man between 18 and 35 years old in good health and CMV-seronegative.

As DNA, the CDR3 is TGTGCCAGCACGGCACAGGGCCCGGACACTGAAGCTTTCTTT. It encodes CASTAQGPDTEAFF. The rearrangement links TRBV5-4 to TRBJ1-1; D might be TRBD1 (6 bases). CDR3 length equals 14 residues. Germline assignment: CDR1 SGHNT and CDR2 YYREEE (reference sequence). V was clipped by 6 bases and J by 3 bases, with 15 bases between them.